Listed below are T cell receptor beta chains from one sample, sequenced in a study of CD8 T cells in ankylosing spondylitis. Each CDR3 protein gets one entry after TCRdb re-called the 5' RACE reads with MiXCR. Seen here are 200,000 to 250,000 distinct CDR3 sequences, roughly 8% observed once, and the top ten hold approximately 5%. Material: blood, either unsorted or a sorted T cell fraction (not recorded which). These receptors came from a female donor with ankylosing spondylitis or in good health (not recorded which). CDR3s include the opening cysteine and the closing phenylalanine or tryptophan. D genes are given only for firm matches. Rows may omit the clone size; those that give it use once, few, many or a size class.

V gene	clone size	J gene	D gene	CDR3 DNA	CDR3 protein
TRBV5-1	many	TRBJ2-7	TRBD1	TGCGCCAGCAGCCCAGGGACAGATACGAGCTACGAGCAGTACTTC	CASSPGTDTSYEQYF
TRBV20-1	many	TRBJ2-7	NA	TGCAGTGCCCCTCGTGAGGACAGCTCCTACGAGCAGTACTTC	CSAPREDSSYEQYF
TRBV5-1	many	TRBJ2-5	NA	TGCGCCAGCAGCTTGACAGCTCAAGAGACCCAGTACTTC	CASSLTAQETQYF
TRBV5-6	many	TRBJ2-1	NA	TGTGCCAGCAGCTTTATGTTTGAGCAGTTCTTC	CASSFMFEQFF
TRBV5-6	many	TRBJ1-1	NA	TGTGCCAGCAGCCGGAGGGGGATAACTGAAGCTTTCTTT	CASSRRGITEAFF
TRBV11-2	many	TRBJ2-5	TRBD2	TGTGCCAGCAGCTATAGCGGGAGCGGCCAAGAGACCCAGTACTTC	CASSYSGSGQETQYF
TRBV3-1	NA	TRBJ2-2	NA	TGTGCCAGCACCGGACTATCAACGAAGAGGAACACCGGGGAGCTGTTTTTT	CASTGLSTKRNTGELFF
TRBV6-1	many	TRBJ2-3	NA	TGTGCCAGCAGCAGATCCGGGGGTGGGGCCACAGATACGCAGTATTTT	CASSRSGGGATDTQYF
TRBV4-3	NA	TRBJ2-3	NA	TGCGCCAGCAGCCAAGATAGGTCGGGCGGAGATACGCAGTATTTT	CASSQDRSGGDTQYF
TRBV5-1	many	TRBJ2-7	NA	TGCGCCAGCAGCTTGAACCTACGAGAGCAGTACTTC	CASSLNLREQYF
TRBV4-3	many	TRBJ2-2	TRBD1	TGCGCCAGCAGCCAAGACGCACAGGGGGCTACCGGGGAGCTGTTTTTT	CASSQDAQGATGELFF
TRBV5-5	many	TRBJ2-1	NA	TGTGCCAGCAGCCTACTTGAACCGAGGGGGAATGAGCAGTTCTTC	CASSLLEPRGNEQFF
TRBV29-1	many	TRBJ2-3	NA	TGCAGCGAAGGAGATACGCAGTATTTT	CSEGDTQYF
TRBV5-1	many	TRBJ1-4	NA	TGCGCCAGCAGCTTGGGCAGACAGAATGAAAAACTGTTTTTT	CASSLGRQNEKLFF
TRBV6-5	once	TRBJ2-1	NA	TGTACCAGCAGTTTAGCGGAGGGGTACAATGAGCAGTCCTTC	CTSSLAEGYNEQSF
TRBV30	many	TRBJ2-4	NA	TGTGCCTGGAGTCCCCCAGGGGTCATTCAGTACTTC	CAWSPPGVIQYF
TRBV30	many	TRBJ1-1	NA	TGTGCCTGGAGGTCGGGGCGAGCTGAAGCTTTCTTT	CAWRSGRAEAFF
TRBV5-1	many	TRBJ2-7	TRBD1	TGCGCCAGCAGCTTCGGACAGGGTCCCGACGAGCAGTACTTC	CASSFGQGPDEQYF
TRBV4-3	few	TRBJ2-6	NA	TGCGCCAGCAGCCAATCCTTCCGGTCAACTGGGGCCAACGTCCTGACTTTC	CASSQSFRSTGANVLTF
TRBV19	NA	TRBJ2-3	TRBD2	TGTGCCAGTAGTATGATGATAGCGGGAGTAAGGACAGATACGCAGTATTTT	CASSMMIAGVRTDTQYF
TRBV29-1	many	TRBJ2-1	TRBD1	TGCAGCGCCACTCCGGACAGGGGATTGGACAATGAGCAGTTCTTC	CSATPDRGLDNEQFF
TRBV11-2	many	TRBJ1-2	NA	TGTGCCAGCAGCTACCTTGACCGCTATGGCTACACCTTC	CASSYLDRYGYTF
TRBV5-4	NA	TRBJ2-1	TRBD2	TGTGCCAGCAGGACCGGCTGGGGGGGGAATGAGCAGTTCTTC	CASRTGWGGNEQFF
TRBV7-2	many	TRBJ2-1	NA	TGTGCCAGCAGCCGTTTCGGAGATGAGCAGTTCTTC	CASSRFGDEQFF
TRBV20-1	many	TRBJ1-5	TRBD1	TGCAGTGCTACTCCCCACCGGGACAGGGGTTTTGGGCAGCCCCAGCATTTT	CSATPHRDRGFGQPQHF
TRBV7-3	many	TRBJ2-3	TRBD2	TGTGCCAGCAGCATCGGGACTAGCGGGGATACGCAGTATTTT	CASSIGTSGDTQYF